This note documents a single T cell receptor beta chain sequence. The sample originates from a study of blood T cell repertoires in COVID-19. Study in general: PBMCs, B-cell-depleted T cells, or T cells were the source of the cDNA or gDNA that made up the material.

In germline, CDR1 is SEHNR, CDR2 FQNEAQ (reference sequence). The length of the CDR3 is 12 residues. Trimming took 1 base from V and 10 from J, leaving 10 bases between them. Per the original methods: From reference gene primer amplification, estimates of nucleated cell counts were derived. Only in-frame clones appear in the TCRdb table, and some are missing; sequencing was by immunoSEQ multiplex PCR. V and J calls and clone size are those listed in that table; D and trimming were worked out from the DNA. This table holds 20,000 to 25,000 clones, 70% to 90% found once. The gene calls are TRBV7-9 and TRBJ1-2; D perhaps matches TRBD1 (5 bases). Sequencing was carried out using peripheral blood. The sequence derives from a woman aged 80 or over with active or convalescent COVID-19. The CDR3 nucleotides are TGTGCCAGCAGCTTAGTCCAGGGTCACTACACCTTC. Translation gives CASSLVQGHYTF.